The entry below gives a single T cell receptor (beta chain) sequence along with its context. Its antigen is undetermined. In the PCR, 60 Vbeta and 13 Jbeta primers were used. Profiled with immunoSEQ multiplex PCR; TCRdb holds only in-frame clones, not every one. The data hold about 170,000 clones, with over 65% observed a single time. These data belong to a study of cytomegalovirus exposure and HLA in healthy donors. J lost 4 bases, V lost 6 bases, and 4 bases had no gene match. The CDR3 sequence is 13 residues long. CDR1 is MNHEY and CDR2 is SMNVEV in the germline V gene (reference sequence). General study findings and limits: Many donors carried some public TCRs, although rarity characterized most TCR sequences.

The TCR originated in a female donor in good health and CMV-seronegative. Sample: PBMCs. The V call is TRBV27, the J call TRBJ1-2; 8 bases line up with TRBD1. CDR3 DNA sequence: TGTGCCAGCAGGACAGGGGAAGGCTATGGCTACACCTTC. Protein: CASRTGEGYGYTF.